This TCR beta chain was sequenced during a study of blood T cell repertoires in COVID-19 (dated by TCRdb to the early 2020s). Context from the whole study: Collaborator samples came from the United States, Italy and Spain and covered acute and convalescent phases of COVID-19. Sample metadata almost always included a de-identified subject ID, COVID-19 status, age in years and sex. Where HLA class I and class II types were available, the types were taken from metadata supplied by the sample provider, not from assay-based typing. The repertoires were released in a freely available public database intended as a resource for research on the immune response to SARS-CoV-2. The prospective study material was composed of cDNA or gDNA derived from T cells, B-cell-depleted T cells, or PBMCs. The samples were drawn from the first 160 participants of the ongoing ImmuneRACE study and from under 1,500 subjects provided by 6 global collaborators. Subjects who had been exposed to COVID-19, were actively infected with it, or had recovered from it provided the deeply sampled blood TCRbeta repertoires that made up the dataset.

The collaborating institutions used their own protocols to collect whole blood in K2EDTA tubes. For TCRbeta analysis, collaborator samples were shipped as frozen whole blood, as isolated PBMCs, or as DNA extracted from either sample type. Here is what the overall study found, with its caveats: Clinical and demographic metadata were provided uncurated, with the amount varying by source and participant.

From V the trimming removes 1 base and from J it removes 3 bases, while the gene matches leave 7 bases of the junction unaccounted for. The germline V gene sets CDR1 to LGHNA and CDR2 to YNFKEQ. Spanning cysteine to phenylalanine, the CDR3 consists of 16 amino acids. The retained sequence is limited to the CDR3, 48 bases, with the frame set at the first base. TCRbeta CDR3 regions were amplified from genomic DNA by means of the immunoSEQ Assay, a bias-controlled multiplex PCR. As for the original processing: The number of nucleated cells in each sample was estimated by amplification of reference gene primers within the assay. Sequence reads were collapsed and filtered to measure the absolute abundance of every unique TCRbeta CDR3 rearrangement. For each sample, productive Simpson clonality was calculated as the square root of Simpson's diversity index across productive rearrangements. Not all clones reach the TCRdb copy of this immuneACCESS table, which keeps in-frame sequences only. Checked studies attribute under half of the gap to unresolved V genes and leave the rest unexplained. That table supplies the V and J calls and clone size; D and trimming were determined from the DNA. The table for this sample lists about 50,000 clones; roughly 85% of them were counted only once. 20% to 30% of the sample is in the top ten clones.

On this clone: Its cognate antigen has yet to be identified. Nothing much larger sits one base from this clone, and base qualities are not available.

Sequenced sample: peripheral blood. The source is a man between 70 and 80 years old with acute or convalescent COVID-19. This chain joins TRBV4-2 to TRBJ2-7; TRBD2 agrees with 9 junctional bases. The sequenced DNA is TGTGCCAGCAGCCAAGGGGGTGCGGGAGGGAACTACGAGCAGTACTTC. This translates into CASSQGGAGGNYEQYF.